The sequence of this T cell receptor beta chain was determined in a study of breast tumors, draining lymph nodes, adjacent tissues. In TCRdb, the multiplex PCR reads were re-called with MiXCR into one record per CDR3 protein. Here the sample spans some 250,000 distinct CDR3 sequences, approximately 36% being singletons. Germline V lookup: CDR1 SGDLS, CDR2 YYNGEE. The CDR3 spans 15 residues. General observations from the study: Tumor repertoires ranked between lymph nodes and nontumor tissue in diversity, with V and J gene preferences. That most tumor T cells come from lymph nodes remained unproven. Most tumor T cells seemingly derive from lymph node, then expand in tumor.

The lymph nodes were axillary draining lymph nodes from breast cancer patients. A note on this clonotype: Its antigen is still unknown. At one boundary the junction diverges from the germline segment, which might be a read error.

The sample was axillary lymph node tissue. This TCR came from a female donor with breast cancer. Some clones in this sample may be carry-over from other donors' samples. V and J are TRBV9 and TRBJ1-2, with D perhaps matching TRBD1 (5 bases). The CDR3, as DNA: TGTGCCAGCAGCGTAGAAGGGGTGGGCTCCTATGGCTCCACCTTC. Protein: CASSVEGVGSYGSTF.